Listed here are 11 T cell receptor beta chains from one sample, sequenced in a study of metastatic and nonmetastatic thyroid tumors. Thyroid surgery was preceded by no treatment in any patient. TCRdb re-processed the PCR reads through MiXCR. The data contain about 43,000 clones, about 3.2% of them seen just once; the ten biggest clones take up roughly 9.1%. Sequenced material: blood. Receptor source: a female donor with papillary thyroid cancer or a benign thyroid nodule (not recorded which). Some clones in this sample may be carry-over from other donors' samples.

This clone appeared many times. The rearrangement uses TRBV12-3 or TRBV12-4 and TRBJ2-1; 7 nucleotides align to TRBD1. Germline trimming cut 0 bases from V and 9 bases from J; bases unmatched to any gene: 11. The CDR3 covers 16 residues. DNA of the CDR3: TGTGCCAGCAGTTTAGCGCTATTTGACAGGGTTTTTGAGCAGTTCTTC. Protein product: CASSLALFDRVFEQFF.

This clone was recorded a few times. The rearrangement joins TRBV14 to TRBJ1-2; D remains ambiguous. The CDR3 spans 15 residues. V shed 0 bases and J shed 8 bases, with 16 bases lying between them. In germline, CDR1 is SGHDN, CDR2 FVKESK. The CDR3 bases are TGTGCCAGCAGCCAAGACTTCGCTGGGGTTGGGGGCTACACCTTC. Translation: CASSQDFAGVGGYTF.

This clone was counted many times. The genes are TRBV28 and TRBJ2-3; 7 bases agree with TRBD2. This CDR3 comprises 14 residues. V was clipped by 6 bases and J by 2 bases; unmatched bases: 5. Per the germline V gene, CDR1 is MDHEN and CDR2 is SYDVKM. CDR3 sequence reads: CASSSGRDTDTQYF. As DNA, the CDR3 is TGTGCCAGCAGCTCAGGGAGGGACACAGATACGCAGTATTTT.

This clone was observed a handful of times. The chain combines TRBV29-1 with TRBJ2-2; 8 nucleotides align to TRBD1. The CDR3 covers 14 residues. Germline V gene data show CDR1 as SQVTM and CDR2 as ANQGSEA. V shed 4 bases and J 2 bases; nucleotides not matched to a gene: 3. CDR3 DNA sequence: TGCAGCGTTGCAGGGGGCGAAAACACCGGGGAGCTGTTTTTT. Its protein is CSVAGGENTGELFF.

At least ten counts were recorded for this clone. This CDR3 is CASSQGLESGTQYF. The CDR3 coding sequence is TGTGCCAGCAGCCAAGGTCTCGAGTCGGGGACGCAGTATTTT. This sequence joins TRBV3-1 and TRBJ2-3; D may be TRBD2 (5 bases). The V end was cut by 1 base, the J end by 9 bases, with 14 bases between. CDR3 length equals 14 residues. Germline values: CDR1 LGHDT, CDR2 YNNKEL (reference sequence).

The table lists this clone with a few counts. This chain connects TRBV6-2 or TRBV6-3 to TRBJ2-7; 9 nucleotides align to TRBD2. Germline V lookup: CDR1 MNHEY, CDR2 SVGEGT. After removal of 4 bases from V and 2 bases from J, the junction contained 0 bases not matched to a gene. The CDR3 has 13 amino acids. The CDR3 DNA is TGTGCCAGCAGTTTAGCGGGGGCCTACGAGCAGTACTTC. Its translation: CASSLAGAYEQYF.

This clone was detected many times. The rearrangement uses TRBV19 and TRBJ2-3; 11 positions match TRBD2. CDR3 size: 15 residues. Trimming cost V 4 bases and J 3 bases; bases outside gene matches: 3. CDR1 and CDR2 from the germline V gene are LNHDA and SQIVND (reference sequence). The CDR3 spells CASSTGLAVTDTQYF. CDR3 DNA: TGTGCCAGTAGTACGGGACTAGCGGTGACAGATACGCAGTATTTT.

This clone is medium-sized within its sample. The CDR3 bases are TGTGCTAGTGGTTTCCAAGGAGGAACGACTAGCCCCTACGAGCAGTACTTC. It codes for CASGFQGGTTSPYEQYF. The chain has TRBV12-5 and TRBJ2-7, with 7 bases that match TRBD2. The CDR3 runs to 17 residues. V was pared by 3 bases and J by 2 bases, with 13 bases of the junction left unmatched. The germline V gene encodes CDR1 LGHNT and CDR2 FRNRAP.

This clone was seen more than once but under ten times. DNA for the CDR3: TGTGCCAGCAGTTTAAGAAACACCATATATTTT. Protein: CASSLRNTIYF. The chain links TRBV28 to TRBJ1-3; unclear D gene. The germline CDR1 and CDR2 sequences are MDHEN and SYDVKM. V gave up 2 bases and J gave up 5 bases, with 1 base separating them. The CDR3 runs to 11 residues.

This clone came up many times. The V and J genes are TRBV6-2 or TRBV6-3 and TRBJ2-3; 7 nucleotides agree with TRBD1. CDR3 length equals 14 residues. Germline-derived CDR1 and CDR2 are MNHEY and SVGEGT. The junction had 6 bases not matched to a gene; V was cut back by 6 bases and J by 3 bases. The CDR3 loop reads CASRLQGETDTQYF. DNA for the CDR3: TGTGCCAGCAGGCTCCAGGGGGAGACAGATACGCAGTATTTT.

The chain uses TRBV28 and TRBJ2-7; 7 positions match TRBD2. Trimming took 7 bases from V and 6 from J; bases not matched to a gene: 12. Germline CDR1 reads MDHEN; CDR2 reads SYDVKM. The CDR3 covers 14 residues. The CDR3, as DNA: TGTGCCAGCACCCTAGCGGTTCCCGTGTTCGAGCAGTACTTC. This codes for CASTLAVPVFEQYF.